This TCR beta chain was found in a study of Ad26.COV2.S vaccination and SARS-CoV-2 variants. Study-wide context: The trial was COV1001 and the donor's arm was Ad26.COV2.S. Study outcomes and limitations: Responses of T cells in total may have been underestimated by the TCR breadth and depth analyses. Placebo recipients and vaccine recipients were similar in non-spike TCR breadth.

Documented treatment: some 20 received Ad26.COV2.S at low or high dose, single or two shots; several received placebo; per-sample allocation not given. Day 63 following the first vaccine or placebo injection was when the samples were taken. The donor's status was that of an adult aged 18-55 years in Boston. Concerning this clone: Its antigen is undetermined.

TCRdb's copy holds only in-frame clones and misses some; the assay was immunoSEQ multiplex PCR. Here the sample spans 350,000 to 500,000 clones, 90% being singletons. The starting material was peripheral blood, obtained in a trial of Ad26.COV2.S vaccine versus placebo. The receptor was isolated from a person between 18 and 59 years old who received the Ad26.COV2.S COVID-19 vaccine or a placebo.

This CDR3 is CASSSTGGYYEQYF. The CDR3 DNA follows: TGTGCCAGCAGCTCCACAGGGGGCTACTACGAGCAGTACTTC. This rearrangement joins TRBV7-9 to TRBJ2-7, with 9 bases matching TRBD1. Germline CDR1 is SEHNR and CDR2 is FQNEAQ (reference sequence). The CDR3 runs 14 residues. V was clipped by 4 bases and J by 3 bases; unmatched bases: 4.